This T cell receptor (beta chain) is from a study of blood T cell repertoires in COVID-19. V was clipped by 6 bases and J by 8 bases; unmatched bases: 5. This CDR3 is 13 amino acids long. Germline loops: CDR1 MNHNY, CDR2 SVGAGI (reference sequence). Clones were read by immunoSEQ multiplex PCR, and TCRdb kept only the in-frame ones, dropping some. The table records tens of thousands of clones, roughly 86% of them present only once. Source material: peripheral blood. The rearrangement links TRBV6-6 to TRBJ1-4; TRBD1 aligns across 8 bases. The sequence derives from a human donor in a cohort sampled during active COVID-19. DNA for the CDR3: TGTGCCAGCAGGACAGGGGTTCGCGAAAAACTGTTTTTT. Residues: CASRTGVREKLFF.